The 29 T cell receptor beta chains below all came from one sample that was sequenced in a study of human T cells and chemical hapten exposure (dated by TCRdb to about 2021). The time point label here, explained by the study, means: patch test 1, 2 weeks after DPC sensitization. The intended sense of this specimen's treatment or condition label: therapeutic diphenylcyclopropenone sensitization with weekly scalp DPC. Library generation was performed with RACE. The data were produced on a NextSeq 500. The raw public data were reprocessed by TCRdb itself: fastp quality trimming at Q25, MiXCR clonotype calling, in-frame beta chains only. Under each unique CDR3 protein, matching rows form one entry showing the most common genes and DNA. This sample lists under 450,000 distinct CDR3 sequences; around 4.8% were detected once. 2% to 2.5% of the sample is taken by the ten largest. Material: whole blood, obtained in connection with sensitization to the hapten diphenylcyclopropenone (DPC). The receptors were sampled from a woman aged 50 to 60 with alopecia areata. Some clones in this sample may be carry-over from other donors' samples.

This chain links TRBV29-1 with TRBJ2-5; 10 nucleotides align to TRBD1. Germline V lookup: CDR1 SQVTM, CDR2 ANQGSEA. The V gene end was trimmed by 1 base and the J gene end by 5 bases; junction bases not matched to a gene: 4. CDR3 length equals 14 residues. CDR3: CSVEGQGAGETQYF. Written as DNA, the CDR3 is TGCAGCGTTGAAGGACAGGGGGCAGGGGAGACCCAGTACTTC. The variable domain in full, completed from reference TRBV29-1 and TRBJ2-5, reads SAVISQKPSRDICQRGTSLTIQCQVDSQVTMMFWYRQQPGQSLTLIATANQGSEATYESGFVIDKFPISRPNLTFSTLTVSNMSPEDSSIYLCSVEGQGAGETQYFGPGTRLLVL.

In this sample, this clonotype turned up many times. The J gene is TRBJ1-4, the V gene TRBV6-1; the match to TRBD1 covers 8 bases. Germline values: CDR1 MNHNS, CDR2 SASEGT. The CDR3 length is 16 residues. V dropped 8 bases and J dropped 2; count of bases not matched to a gene: 10. The CDR3 loop is CASGRLQGDTNEKLFF. In DNA form, the CDR3 reads TGTGCCAGCGGGAGGTTACAGGGGGATACTAATGAAAAACTGTTTTTT.

This clonotype was found a few times. The chain employs TRBV7-2 and TRBJ2-7; unclear D gene. Trimming shortened V by 5 bases and J by 1 base, and 9 bases separated the two germline ends. From germline, CDR1 is SGHTA and CDR2 FQGNSA. The CDR3 loop spans 13 amino acids. DNA of the CDR3: TGTGCCAGCAGCGACCCGAATTCCTACGAGCAGTACTTC. This sequence encodes CASSDPNSYEQYF.

The chain combines TRBV9 with TRBJ1-1; 12 positions match TRBD1. Germline V CDR1 and CDR2: SGDLS, YYNGEE. Trimming removed 2 bases from V and 4 bases from J; junction bases left unmatched: 3. The CDR3 totals 15 residues. In nucleotides, the CDR3 is TGTGCCAGCAGCGTTGGGACAGGGGGCTTCACTGAAGCTTTCTTT. Translating it yields CASSVGTGGFTEAFF.

This clonotype showed up just a few times. This chain links TRBV28 with TRBJ1-1; TRBD1 is a possible D gene (5 bases). The CDR3 is 12 amino acids. Germline values: CDR1 MDHEN, CDR2 SYDVKM. The V and J ends lost 3 bases and 7 bases respectively, with 9 bases between them. CDR3 bases: TGTGCCAGCAGTTTTGGCAGGGTTGAAGCTTTCTTT. Protein sequence: CASSFGRVEAFF.

In this sample, this clonotype turned up many times. The rearrangement links TRBV27 to TRBJ2-1; maybe TRBD2 (6 bases). Trimming took off 6 bases at V and 9 bases at J, with 21 bases between the two ends. The CDR3 totals 15 residues. Germline assignment: CDR1 MNHEY and CDR2 SMNVEV (reference sequence). The CDR3 loop is CASRGTVGHRGEQFF. For the CDR3, the DNA is TGTGCCAGCAGAGGGACTGTGGGGCATCGGGGTGAGCAGTTCTTC.

This clonotype was detected ten times or more. The chain combines TRBV9 with TRBJ1-1; TRBD1 matches 9 bases. With V trimmed by 3 bases and J by 2 bases, 5 bases remained unmatched. The CDR3 runs to 15 residues. CDR1 is SGDLS and CDR2 is YYNGEE in the germline V gene. The CDR3, as DNA: TGTGCCAGCAGCGATGGGACAGGGCTAAACACTGAAGCTTTCTTT. This sequence encodes CASSDGTGLNTEAFF.

The chain uses TRBV20-1 and TRBJ1-1; tentatively, D is TRBD1 (5 bases). Germline loops: CDR1 DFQATT, CDR2 SNEGSKA (reference sequence). The CDR3 totals 14 residues. Trimming cost V 6 bases and J 4 bases, with 18 bases left between them. CDR3 loop: CSAGRGTSGTEAFF. CDR3 coding DNA: TGCAGTGCCGGCCGTGGGACTTCGGGCACTGAAGCTTTCTTT.

In its sample, this clonotype was seen a few times. The rearrangement uses TRBV7-2 and TRBJ1-4, with a weak D call TRBD1 (6 bases). V was shortened by 1 base and J by 0 bases, with 9 bases between the two germline ends. This CDR3 has 16 amino acids. Germline CDR1 SGHTA, CDR2 FQGNSA. DNA for the CDR3: TGTGCCAGCAGCTTAGTCCACAGGGCAACTAATGAAAAACTGTTTTTT. Translation gives CASSLVHRATNEKLFF.

This clonotype has at least ten counts. The gene calls are TRBV2 and TRBJ1-1; D ambiguous. CDR1 SNHLY and CDR2 FYNNEI come from the germline V gene. The CDR3 covers 12 residues. Trimming removed 5 bases at V and 3 bases at J, with 7 bases between. The CDR3 coding sequence is TGTGCCAGCAGTATCTTGGACACTGAAGCTTTCTTT. This codes for CASSILDTEAFF.

This clonotype came up a few times. CDR3 coding DNA: TGTGCCAGCAGTGAAGCATTGGCAGGGTCCTACGAGCAGTACTTC. As protein: CASSEALAGSYEQYF. The chain has TRBV2 and TRBJ2-7; tentatively, D is TRBD1 (5 bases). V dropped 0 bases and J dropped 1 base, with 10 bases sitting between them. Germline V CDR1 and CDR2: SNHLY, FYNNEI. The CDR3 is 15 residues long.

This clonotype was found many times. This chain uses TRBV10-1 with TRBJ2-5, with a weak D call TRBD2 (5 bases). The V gene's germline CDR1 is WNHNN and CDR2 SYGVQD (reference sequence). This CDR3 spans 13 amino acids. V was cut by 5 bases and J by 5 bases, with 12 bases left in between. CDR3 in amino acids: CASSTRVGETQYF. CDR3 coding DNA: TGCGCCAGCAGTACGAGGGTCGGGGAGACCCAGTACTTC.

The chain employs TRBV6-5 and TRBJ1-1; D might be TRBD1 (5 bases). CDR1 is MNHEY and CDR2 is SVGAGI in the germline V gene. With 0 bases removed from V and 3 bases from J, the gap between germline ends came to 14 bases. The CDR3 has 16 amino acids. This CDR3 is CASSYSRMKGHTEAFF. CDR3 nucleotide sequence: TGTGCCAGCAGTTACTCTCGTATGAAGGGGCACACTGAAGCTTTCTTT.

The rearrangement uses TRBV6-1 and TRBJ2-7; a possible D gene is TRBD2 (6 bases). The germline V gene has CDR1 MNHNS and CDR2 SASEGT. V lost 4 bases to trimming and J lost 6 bases, with 13 bases between them. There are 13 residues in the CDR3. CDR3 region: CASSASGAGEQYF. For the CDR3, the DNA is TGTGCCAGCAGTGCCTCTGGAGCGGGCGAGCAGTACTTC.

In this sample, this clonotype turned up many times. This chain's CDR3 is CASSPTPGQPYGYTF. The CDR3 bases are TGTGCCAGCTCACCTACGCCGGGACAGCCGTATGGCTACACCTTC. The chain employs TRBV18 and TRBJ1-2, with TRBD1 matching over 7 bases. CDR1 is KGHSH and CDR2 is LQKENI in the germline V gene. The CDR3 runs to 15 residues. The ends lost 3 bases at V and 5 bases at J; junction bases unmatched: 9.

This clonotype was detected many times. The CDR3 is CSAGIGGGANVLTF. The CDR3 DNA follows: TGCAGTGCTGGGATAGGGGGAGGGGCCAACGTCCTGACTTTC. The V gene is TRBV20-1, the J gene TRBJ2-6; maybe TRBD1 (6 bases). The CDR3 is 14 residues long. Between the trimmed V and J ends, which lost 5 bases and 4 bases, there was a span of 12 bases. The germline V gene encodes CDR1 DFQATT and CDR2 SNEGSKA (reference sequence).

V gene TRBV27 combines with J gene TRBJ2-5, with a weak D call TRBD1 (5 bases). The germline V and J ends were trimmed by 5 bases and 1 base, with 8 bases remaining between them. Looked up from germline, CDR1 is MNHEY and CDR2 is SMNVEV (reference sequence). CDR3 length: 13 residues. The CDR3, as DNA: TGTGCCAGCAGTAGACAGTTCCAAGAGACCCAGTACTTC. Translating it yields CASSRQFQETQYF.

This clonotype was observed at least ten times. The gene calls are TRBV5-1 and TRBJ2-3; D might be TRBD1 (5 bases). Germline V gives CDR1 SGHRS, CDR2 YFSETQ. V shed 5 bases and J shed 3 bases, with 13 bases lying between them. This CDR3 region has 14 residues. This CDR3 is CASSRQPVTDTQYF. The CDR3 DNA reads TGCGCCAGCAGTCGACAGCCGGTGACAGATACGCAGTATTTT.

This clonotype was seen only a few times. The V gene is TRBV4-1, the J gene TRBJ2-7; 11 bases are shared with TRBD1. This CDR3 contains 15 residues. Germline assignment: CDR1 MGHRA and CDR2 YSYEKL. The V segment lost 0 bases and the J segment 5 bases; nucleotides outside the gene matches: 3. The CDR3 sequence: CASSQEDRGRDEQYF. For the CDR3, the DNA is TGCGCCAGCAGCCAAGAGGACAGGGGGCGGGACGAGCAGTACTTC.

This clonotype has only a few counts. The V call is TRBV4-2, the J call TRBJ2-1; TRBD2 is a possible D gene (6 bases). V was trimmed by 4 bases and J by 8 bases, leaving 18 bases between them. CDR1 is LGHNA and CDR2 is YNFKEQ in the germline V gene. This CDR3 has 15 residues. CDR3 in amino acids: CASSPRDFGQDEQFF. Written as DNA, the CDR3 is TGTGCCAGCAGCCCCCGGGACTTCGGGCAAGATGAGCAGTTCTTC.

The sample holds a few counts of this clonotype. The rearrangement links TRBV29-1 to TRBJ2-3; D not resolved. Trimming left V 4 bases short and J 2 bases short, with 10 bases between. The germline CDR1 and CDR2 sequences are SQVTM and ANQGSEA. The CDR3 covers 13 residues. For the CDR3, the DNA is TGCAGCGTTGCGTCGCGATTCACAGATACGCAGTATTTT. It translates to CSVASRFTDTQYF.

The sample holds many counts of this clonotype. The rearrangement links TRBV10-2 to TRBJ1-1; D gene ambiguous. The CDR3 runs to 10 residues. Trimming removed 7 bases at V and 3 bases at J, with 3 bases between. The germline V gene has CDR1 WSHSY and CDR2 SAAADI. DNA of the CDR3: TGCGCCAGCAAGGACACTGAAGCTTTCTTT. Residues: CASKDTEAFF.

This clonotype was observed at least ten times. One end of the junction is discordant with germline, which a read error may explain. The rearrangement joins TRBV20-1 to TRBJ1-2; maybe TRBD1 (5 bases). The CDR3 spans 13 residues. Per germline, CDR1 DFQATT and CDR2 SNEGSKA (reference sequence). CDR3: CSARETDNYGYTF. The CDR3 coding sequence is TGCAGTGCTCGAGAGACAGATAACTATGGCTACACCTTC.

This clonotype was detected many times. The V and J genes are TRBV28 and TRBJ2-7; D gene uncertain. This CDR3 is 12 amino acids long. Germline V CDR1 and CDR2: MDHEN, SYDVKM. V was cut by 6 bases and J by 6 bases, with 12 bases left in between. Here the CDR3 DNA reads TGTGCCAGCAGCCCTTATCCGGCCGAGCAGTACTTC. It encodes CASSPYPAEQYF.

J is TRBJ2-3 and V is TRBV7-2; 7 bases are shared with TRBD2. This CDR3 has 17 amino acids. Germline V gene data show CDR1 as SGHTA and CDR2 as FQGNSA. The V and J ends lost 1 base and 3 bases, in that order; junction bases with no gene match: 10. The CDR3 sequence: CASSLGGGAGWTDTQYF. In DNA form, the CDR3 reads TGTGCCAGCAGCTTAGGGGGAGGAGCGGGGTGGACAGATACGCAGTATTTT. The whole variable domain, filled in from reference TRBV7-2 and TRBJ2-3, reads GAGVSQSPSNKVTEKGKDVELRCDPISGHTALYWYRQSLGQGLEFLIYFQGNSAPDKSGLPSDRFSAERTGGSVSTLTIQRTQQEDSAVYLCASSLGGGAGWTDTQYFGPGTRLTVL.

This chain uses TRBV7-8 with TRBJ1-1; D ambiguous. V gave up 5 bases and J gave up 7 bases, with 17 bases separating them. The CDR3 is made up of 14 amino acids. The V gene's germline CDR1 is SGHVS and CDR2 FQNEAQ. CDR3 loop: CASSPALSPLEAFF. The CDR3 bases are TGTGCCAGCAGCCCCGCTCTCAGCCCTCTTGAAGCTTTCTTT.

This clonotype occurred many times. The chain employs TRBV5-1 and TRBJ1-1; D is uncertain. Germline CDR1 and CDR2: SGHRS and YFSETQ. The CDR3 is made up of 12 amino acids. V lost 0 bases, J lost 7 bases, and 7 bases lay in between. Written as DNA, the CDR3 is TGCGCCAGCAGCTTGGAAGGGCTTGAAGCTTTCTTT. It codes for CASSLEGLEAFF.

V and J are TRBV11-2 and TRBJ2-2, with 8 bases fitting TRBD2. V trimming: 1 base; J trimming: 5 bases; junction bases outside the gene matches: 6. CDR1 and CDR2 from the germline V gene are SGHAT and FQNNGV. The CDR3 loop spans 16 amino acids. The CDR3 DNA reads as TGTGCCAGCAGCTTAGGCGGGGGGCCCATGACCGGGGAGCTGTTTTTT. The encoded protein is CASSLGGGPMTGELFF.

The chain has TRBV15 and TRBJ1-4; TRBD1 matches at 8 bases. V gave up 0 bases and J gave up 4 bases; unmatched junction bases: 13. The CDR3 is 19 amino acids. Germline lookup yields CDR1 LNHNV and CDR2 YYDKDF (reference sequence). The CDR3 protein is CATSRDGGGQVDLNEKLFF. CDR3 nucleotide sequence: TGTGCCACCAGCAGAGATGGAGGGGGACAGGTCGATCTTAATGAAAAACTGTTTTTT.